Below, one T cell receptor beta chain is given with its context. Its recognized antigen is unknown. Per-nucleotide qualities are absent, and no much larger clonotype sits a single base away. The record originates from a study of T-cell memory formation after mild COVID-19 (dated by TCRdb to 2020 to 2023). Turning to the overall study: TCR sequence clusters from the two donors were found to be largely donor specific. In a couple of donors, T-cell clones that expanded and contracted after mild COVID-19 were followed by sequencing TCRalpha and TCRbeta repertoires longitudinally. Two young, previously healthy adult volunteers, one female and one male, were included in the cohort.

Taken from the germline V gene (reference sequence), the CDR1 and CDR2 loops are DFQATT and SNEGSKA. Measured from the cysteine to the phenylalanine, the CDR3 is 12 residues long. CDR3 DNA is the only sequence kept; it has 36 bases, read in frame from the first base. Compared with germline, V lacks 0 bases and J lacks 9 bases; bases without a gene match: 2. Reads for this sample came from an Illumina NovaSeq 6000. Using 5'RACE with constant-segment primers, TCRalpha and TCRbeta cDNA libraries were constructed, with sample barcodes and unique molecular identifiers added in the process. Trizol reagent was used to extract RNA from every sample. Library amplification was performed in two PCR steps, and a second sample barcode and Illumina TruSeq adapters were introduced in the second step. Sequencing of libraries was performed on an Illumina NovaSeq with 2 x 150 bp paired-end reads. The authors' analysis ran thus. The reads were demultiplexed and collapsed into UMI-guided consensus sequences using migec v1.2.7. With mixcr v2.1.11, UMI consensuses were aligned to TRA and TRB V and J templates and assembled into clonotypes. A clonotype was counted as expanded or contracted only when both edgeR and NoisET called the clonotype significant, with the noise models trained on biological replicates. For edgeR calls, a false discovery rate-adjusted p below 0.01 and a log2 fold-change threshold of 1 were applied. PCA with hierarchical clustering of max-normalized trajectories of the 1000 most abundant clonotypes was used as exploratory dynamics analysis. Each responding clone was given a CD4 or CD8 phenotype based on the CD4+ and CD8+ repertoires, which had been sequenced separately. The public reads were reprocessed in TCRdb via fastp at Q25 and MiXCR, keeping in-frame beta chains. Under each unique CDR3 protein, matching rows form one entry showing the most common genes and DNA. TCRdb's processing, not the authors', yielded these V and J calls. Recorded for this sample are roughly 120,000 distinct CDR3 sequences; roughly 15% of them occurred a single time. Clones ranked in the top ten supply about 15% of the sample.

Ficoll-Paque density gradient centrifugation was the method used to isolate PBMCs. Broader findings and caveats from the paper: Some responding clones were detected in pre-infection memory, which suggested that pre-existing cross-reactive memory T cells had joined the SARS-CoV-2 response. Only two mild cases were covered by the study, and larger cohorts that include severe cases with pre-infection samples were considered necessary. Contracting CD4+ clones appeared mostly in the CM and EM memory subsets, whereas CD8+ clones were enriched in EMRA. From day 15 to 85, contracting clones showed balanced CD4/CD8 phenotypes, whereas a second wave of clones that expanded from day 15 to 37 leaned towards CD4+. SARS-CoV-2 specificity of the second-wave clones peaking on day 37 was not confirmed.

The source of this sequence is an adult woman who had mild COVID-19 (a few samples of this study predate the infection). The sample titles of this study are shuffled in the database, so cell type and time point are left out; the donor was told from shared clones. The sequenced sample was PBMCs or a T cell subset sorted from them (not recorded which). The V and J segments used are TRBV20-1 and TRBJ2-1; TRBD2 matches 7 bases in the middle. The CDR3 here reads CSAREREFEQFF. The DNA sequence is given as TGCAGTGCTAGAGAGCGGGAGTTTGAGCAGTTCTTC.